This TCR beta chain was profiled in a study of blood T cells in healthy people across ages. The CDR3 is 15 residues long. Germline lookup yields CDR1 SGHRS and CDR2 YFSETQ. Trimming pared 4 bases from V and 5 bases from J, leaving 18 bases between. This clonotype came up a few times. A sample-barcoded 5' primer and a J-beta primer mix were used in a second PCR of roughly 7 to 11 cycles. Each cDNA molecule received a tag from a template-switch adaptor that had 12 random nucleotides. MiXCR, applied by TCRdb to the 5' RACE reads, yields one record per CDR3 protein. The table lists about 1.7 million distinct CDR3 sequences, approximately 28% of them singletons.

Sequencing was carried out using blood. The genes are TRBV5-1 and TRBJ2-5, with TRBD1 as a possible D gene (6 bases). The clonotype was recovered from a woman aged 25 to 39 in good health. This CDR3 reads CASSTTGTQGETQYF. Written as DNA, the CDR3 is TGCGCCAGCAGCACAACAGGGACCCAGGGGGAGACCCAGTACTTC.